These 27 T cell receptor beta chains were all obtained from the same sample, sequenced in a study of cytotoxic CD8 clonotypes in ibrutinib-treated CLL. Some clones are missing from TCRdb's copy, which holds only in-frame ones; the method was immunoSEQ multiplex PCR. Found here are 250,000 to 350,000 clones, around 69% of them singletons; the top ten hold around 5.3%. The material was PBMCs, obtained at disease progression, from a patient treated with ibrutinib. These receptors were taken from a human donor with chronic lymphocytic leukemia.

This clone has more than one count but fewer than ten. The V call is TRBV25-1, the J call TRBJ2-3; D not certain. The CDR3 has 17 residues. Germline CDR1 is MGHDK and CDR2 is SYGVNS. V lost 1 base to trimming and J lost 1 base, with 15 bases between them. This chain's CDR3 is CASSEFGGIEGTDTQYF. The CDR3 nucleotides are TGTGCCAGCAGTGAATTCGGCGGAATTGAGGGCACAGATACGCAGTATTTT.

J is TRBJ2-3 and V is TRBV5-6; 9 nucleotides agree with TRBD1. V was clipped by 3 bases and J by 2 bases; unmatched bases: 10. The CDR3 has 17 residues. Germline V gives CDR1 SGHDT, CDR2 YYEEEE. The CDR3 DNA is TGTGCCAGCAGCTCGCGCGTTACAGGGGGCCTCACAGATACGCAGTATTTT. Translating it yields CASSSRVTGGLTDTQYF.

The genes are TRBV4-1 and TRBJ1-1; 7 bases match TRBD1. The V segment lost 11 bases and the J segment 11 bases; nucleotides outside the gene matches: 11. CDR3 length: 11 amino acids. Per the germline V gene, CDR1 is MGHRA and CDR2 is YSYEKL. CDR3 protein: CAVRGGGRAFF. For the CDR3, the DNA is TGCGCCGTACGAGGGGGCGGACGGGCTTTCTTT.

This clone was seen a few times. The J gene is TRBJ2-3, the V gene TRBV5-4, with 10 nucleotides matching TRBD2. Germline CDR1 reads SGHNT; CDR2 reads YYREEE (reference sequence). There are 15 residues in the CDR3. V dropped 4 bases and J dropped 3; count of bases not matched to a gene: 5. The CDR3 DNA reads as TGTGCCAGCAGCCTACTAGCGGGGCCGACAGATACGCAGTATTTT. It translates to CASSLLAGPTDTQYF.

The V and J genes are TRBV5-1 and TRBJ2-1, with 15 bases that match TRBD2. The CDR3 sequence is 18 residues long. Unmatched junction bases numbered 9, after V lost 4 bases and J lost 4 bases. Germline-derived CDR1 and CDR2 are SGHRS and YFSETQ. The CDR3, as DNA: TGCGCCAGCAGCCCCGGACTAGCGGGAGGGCCACGGTACAATGAGCAGTTCTTC. Translating it yields CASSPGLAGGPRYNEQFF.

This clone was detected once. The genes are TRBV9 and TRBJ1-1; D may be TRBD1 (6 bases). V lost 3 bases to trimming and J lost 2 bases, with 23 bases between them. The CDR3 runs 18 residues. CDR1 and CDR2 from the germline V gene are SGDLS and YYNGEE. CDR3 in DNA: TGTGCCAGCAGCGCCCGATCTCAACCCGGCAGGGGAAACACTGAAGCTTTCTTT. This codes for CASSARSQPGRGNTEAFF.

The count of this clone is one. The chain carries TRBV18 and TRBJ1-1, with D perhaps matching TRBD1 (6 bases). CDR1 is KGHSH and CDR2 is LQKENI in the germline V gene. Trimming took 6 bases from V and 0 from J, leaving 14 bases between them. The CDR3 length is 15 residues. The CDR3 protein is CASSQMDSMNTEAFF. The DNA of the CDR3 is TGTGCCAGCTCCCAAATGGACAGTATGAACACTGAAGCTTTCTTT. Full variable domain (rest looked up from reference TRBV18 and TRBJ1-1): NAGVMQNPRHLVRRRGQEARLRCSPMKGHSHVYWYRQLPEEGLKFMVYLQKENIIDESGMPKERFSAEFPKEGPSILRIQQVVRGDSAAYFCASSQMDSMNTEAFFGQGTRLTVV.

V gene TRBV11-3 combines with J gene TRBJ2-1; D remains ambiguous. Per germline, CDR1 SGHNT and CDR2 YENEEA. This CDR3 contains 13 residues. The V gene lost 2 bases and the J gene lost 7 bases, with 9 bases spanning the gap. The CDR3, as DNA: TGTGCCAGCAGCTTAAAAAACGGAAATGAGCAGTTCTTC. This codes for CASSLKNGNEQFF. The variable domain in full, completed from reference TRBV11-3 and TRBJ2-1, reads EAGVVQSPRYKIIEKKQPVAFWCNPISGHNTLYWYLQNLGQGPELLIRYENEEAVDDSQLPKDRFSAERLKGVDSTLKIQPAELGDSAVYLCASSLKNGNEQFFGPGTRLTVL.

This chain connects TRBV11-3 to TRBJ2-1; 7 nucleotides match TRBD2. The V gene's germline CDR1 is SGHNT and CDR2 YENEEA. The CDR3 length is 12 residues. V trimming: 5 bases; J trimming: 10 bases; junction bases outside the gene matches: 5. The CDR3 bases are TGTGCCAGCAGCCAGACTAGCAACGAGCAGTTCTTC. Residues: CASSQTSNEQFF.

V is TRBV5-6 and J is TRBJ1-6; TRBD1 matches 9 bases. V gave up 4 bases and J gave up 9 bases; unmatched junction bases: 8. There are 15 residues in the CDR3. Germline V gene sequence: CDR1 SGHDT, CDR2 YYEEEE. In DNA form, the CDR3 reads TGTGCCAGCAGCCGATATAGACAGGGGGTTTCACCCCTCCACTTT. Translated, it gives CASSRYRQGVSPLHF.

The chain joins TRBV14 to TRBJ2-4; D gene ambiguous. The CDR3 extends over 13 amino acids. Per the germline V gene, CDR1 is SGHDN and CDR2 is FVKESK. Trimming took off 0 bases at V and 9 bases at J, with 9 bases between the two ends. The CDR3 DNA follows: TGTGCCAGCAGCCAAGATAGGGTGGGCATTCAGTACTTC. Translation gives CASSQDRVGIQYF.

The chain uses TRBV7-3 and TRBJ2-5, with D possibly matching TRBD2 (6 bases). Per germline, CDR1 SGHTA and CDR2 FQGTGA. The germline V and J ends were trimmed by 4 bases and 0 bases, with 9 bases remaining between them. The CDR3 runs to 14 residues. CDR3 in DNA: TGTGCCAGCAGCTATGGAGGGTACCAAGAGACCCAGTACTTC. It is translated as CASSYGGYQETQYF. Drawing the rest from reference TRBV7-3 and TRBJ2-5, the complete variable domain is GAGVSQTPSNKVTEKGKYVELRCDPISGHTALYWYRQSLGQGPEFLIYFQGTGAADDSGLPNDRFFAVRPEGSVSTLKIQRTERGDSAVYLCASSYGGYQETQYFGPGTRLLVL.

The rearrangement joins TRBV11-1 to TRBJ2-1; 11 bases match TRBD2. Germline V gene lookup returns CDR1 SGHAT and CDR2 FQDESV (reference sequence). The trim removed 1 base at V and 7 bases at J, leaving 3 bases unmatched. There are 15 residues in the CDR3. Here the CDR3 DNA reads TGTGCCAGCAGCTTAGGGGCTAGCGGGAGGAATGAGCAGTTCTTC. This gives the protein CASSLGASGRNEQFF.

J is TRBJ2-2 and V is TRBV9, with D perhaps matching TRBD2 (6 bases). The V end was cut by 4 bases, the J end by 1 base, with 11 bases between. Germline values: CDR1 SGDLS, CDR2 YYNGEE. This CDR3 has 15 amino acids. The CDR3 loop is CASSLTSLNTGELFF. CDR3 sequence (DNA): TGTGCCAGCAGCTTAACTAGCTTGAACACCGGGGAGCTGTTTTTT.

V is TRBV29-1 and J is TRBJ1-4; 9 bases map to TRBD1. The V segment lost 6 bases and the J segment 5 bases; nucleotides outside the gene matches: 7. CDR3 length equals 14 residues. The germline V gene encodes CDR1 SQVTM and CDR2 ANQGSEA. CDR3 nucleotides: TGCAGCGTCCCGGGACAGGGTGGGAATGAAAAACTGTTTTTT. Translation gives CSVPGQGGNEKLFF.

V usage is TRBV7-6 and J usage is TRBJ2-7; D not resolved. V lost 1 base to trimming and J lost 0 bases, with 10 bases between them. CDR3 length: 15 amino acids. Germline V gene sequence: CDR1 SGHVS, CDR2 FNYEAQ. The CDR3 is CASSLVEVSSYEQYF. The CDR3 DNA reads TGTGCCAGCAGCTTAGTAGAGGTCAGCTCCTACGAGCAGTACTTC.

This clone appeared a single time. The chain is built from TRBV27 and TRBJ2-1, with 8 bases matching TRBD2. The germline V gene has CDR1 MNHEY and CDR2 SMNVEV (reference sequence). Trimming removed 2 bases from V and 7 bases from J; junction bases left unmatched: 10. The CDR3 has 16 residues. Written as DNA, the CDR3 is TGTGCCAGCAGTTTAATAGCGGGATATCTAAGGAATGAGCAGTTCTTC. Encoded protein: CASSLIAGYLRNEQFF.

The CDR3 spells CASRDRAGANVLTF. The CDR3 region has the DNA TGTGCCAGCAGGGACAGGGCTGGGGCCAACGTCCTGACTTTC. The chain has TRBV2 and TRBJ2-6; 8 bases are a match to TRBD1. In germline, CDR1 is SNHLY, CDR2 FYNNEI. V was clipped by 6 bases and J by 2 bases; unmatched bases: 0. The CDR3 contains 14 residues.

CDR3 DNA sequence: TGTGCCAGCGGGCCCGCGGGGGCGCATAACTATGGCTACACCTTC. Translation: CASGPAGAHNYGYTF. The gene calls are TRBV27 and TRBJ1-2; D perhaps matches TRBD1 (6 bases). Germline loops: CDR1 MNHEY, CDR2 SMNVEV (reference sequence). This CDR3 comprises 15 residues. Deletions cut 8 bases from V and 1 base from J, with 17 bases between.

In this sample, this clone turned up a few times. The chain joins TRBV4-2 to TRBJ1-6; a possible D gene is TRBD1 (5 bases). This CDR3 is 14 amino acids long. V shed 3 bases and J shed 14 bases, with 17 bases lying between them. Germline lookup yields CDR1 LGHNA and CDR2 YNFKEQ. In DNA, the CDR3 is TGTGCCAGCAGCCAGGTAGGGGACCCGTCTACCCTCCACTTT. Its translation is CASSQVGDPSTLHF.

The chain employs TRBV15 and TRBJ2-3; 16 nucleotides match TRBD2. CDR3 length: 19 amino acids. After removal of 0 bases from V and 0 bases from J, the junction contained 3 bases not matched to a gene. Germline values: CDR1 LNHNV, CDR2 YYDKDF (reference sequence). The CDR3 DNA reads TGTGCCACCAGCAGAGAATGGGGACTAGCGGGAGGGAGCACAGATACGCAGTATTTT. It translates to CATSREWGLAGGSTDTQYF.

The genes are TRBV25-1 and TRBJ1-1; D ambiguous. Deletions cut 2 bases from V and 1 base from J, with 5 bases between. The CDR3 length is 13 residues. CDR1 MGHDK and CDR2 SYGVNS come from the germline V gene. The CDR3 DNA reads TGTGCCAGCAGTGAAGCAGGGAACACTGAAGCTTTCTTT. Translation: CASSEAGNTEAFF. The whole variable domain, remainder taken from reference TRBV25-1 and TRBJ1-1, is EADIYQTPRYLVIGTGKKITLECSQTMGHDKMYWYQQDPGMELHLIHYSYGVNSTEKGDLSSESTVSRIRTEHFPLTLESARPSHTSQYLCASSEAGNTEAFFGQGTRLTVV.

J is TRBJ2-3 and V is TRBV7-2, with a possible D match to TRBD1 (5 bases). From germline, CDR1 is SGHTA and CDR2 FQGNSA. V dropped 1 base and J dropped 2 bases, with 7 bases sitting between them. The CDR3 spans 14 residues. The CDR3 DNA is TGTGCCAGCAGCTTAGTTGGGGCCACAGATACGCAGTATTTT. As protein: CASSLVGATDTQYF.

The genes are TRBV6-6 and TRBJ2-5, with D possibly being TRBD1 (5 bases). CDR3 length: 13 residues. Looked up from germline, CDR1 is MNHNY and CDR2 is SVGAGI (reference sequence). Between the trimmed V and J ends, which lost 7 bases and 5 bases, there was a span of 14 bases. CDR3 in DNA: TGTGCCAGCAAAAGCTGGGCAGGGGAGACCCAGTACTTC. Residues: CASKSWAGETQYF.

The V gene is TRBV19, the J gene TRBJ1-2; D not resolved. This CDR3 contains 14 residues. Germline V gene data show CDR1 as LNHDA and CDR2 as SQIVND (reference sequence). With 3 bases removed from V and 1 base from J, the gap between germline ends came to 9 bases. The CDR3 DNA is TGTGCCAGTAGTATTGGCGGTAGTAACTATGGCTACACCTTC. The encoded protein is CASSIGGSNYGYTF.

The chain is built from TRBV4-1 and TRBJ1-1; 8 bases line up with TRBD1. This CDR3 has 18 residues. Losses at the gene ends were 1 base for V and 1 base for J; bases not matched to a gene: 11. Germline V gene data show CDR1 as MGHRA and CDR2 as YSYEKL. The CDR3 DNA sequence: TGCGCCAGCAGCCAAGGCCCTGGACAGGGTCGACAGAACACTGAAGCTTTCTTT. Translation: CASSQGPGQGRQNTEAFF.

V gene TRBV5-1 combines with J gene TRBJ1-2; D possibly corresponds to TRBD1 (5 bases). CDR3 size: 16 residues. The germline CDR1 and CDR2 sequences are SGHRS and YFSETQ. The V end lost 0 bases, the J end lost 8 bases, and 20 bases lay between the germline ends. The CDR3 reads CASSLAVQWGRGGYTF. Here the CDR3 DNA reads TGCGCCAGCAGCTTGGCCGTTCAATGGGGAAGGGGAGGCTACACCTTC.